Listed here are 32 T cell receptor beta chains from one sample, sequenced in a study of regulatory T cells in long-lasting Graves disease. Construction of TCR beta libraries relied on iRepertoire HTBI primers and on Arm-PCR targeting CDR3 regions. Using its own MiXCR run on the multiplex PCR reads, TCRdb lists one record per CDR3 protein. The table records about 530,000 distinct CDR3 sequences, around 15% of them present only once. Sample time point: newly diagnosed GD, antithyroid drugs for less than 3 months. Isolated PBMC RNA provided the starting material for the TCR library. This same sample was also part of a study on T cells in Graves' hyperthyroidism and ophthalmopathy.

Sequenced here: peripheral blood mononuclear cells (PBMCs), sampled at new diagnosis, from a patient treated with antithyroid drugs. The source is a woman aged 35 to 60 with Graves disease.

V gene TRBV28 combines with J gene TRBJ2-5; 9 bases fit TRBD2. The CDR3 sequence is 16 residues long. The germline gives CDR1 MDHEN, CDR2 SYDVKM. Trimming at V came to 0 bases and at J to 1 base, leaving 3 bases not matched to a gene. CDR3 DNA sequence: TGTGCCAGCAGTTTATGGCTAGCGGGGCCCCAAGAGACCCAGTACTTC. Protein sequence: CASSLWLAGPQETQYF.

This clonotype has more than one count but fewer than ten. One junction end does not reproduce the germline sequence, and a read error may be involved. The gene calls are TRBV28 and TRBJ1-1; D not resolved. Germline V gene lookup returns CDR1 MDHEN and CDR2 SYDVKM. This CDR3 is built from 14 residues. CDR3 residues: CASRLYRVDTEAFF. In nucleotides, the CDR3 is TGTGCCAGCAGGTTATATCGTGTCGACACTGAAGCTTTCTTT.

Comment on this clonotype: Germline and junction disagree at one end, which may indicate a read error. The chain links TRBV5-1 to TRBJ2-6; perhaps TRBD1 as D (5 bases). CDR1 SGHRS and CDR2 YFSETQ come from the germline V gene. The CDR3 contains 15 residues. Here the CDR3 DNA reads TGCGCCAGCAGCTTGGGTGATTCTGGGGCCGACGTCCTGACTTTC. Its translation is CASSLGDSGADVLTF.

The chain combines TRBV29-1 with TRBJ2-5, with TRBD1 as a possible D gene (5 bases). Trimming removed 4 bases at V and 2 bases at J, with 14 bases between. CDR3 length: 14 amino acids. Germline V gene sequence: CDR1 SQVTM, CDR2 ANQGSEA. CDR3 loop: CSVAVGQGQETQYF. CDR3 DNA sequence: TGCAGCGTTGCTGTGGGGCAAGGACAAGAGACCCAGTACTTC.

The V and J genes are TRBV6-5 and TRBJ1-3, with D hard to call. The CDR3 loop spans 14 amino acids. V lost 4 bases to trimming and J lost 7 bases, with 14 bases between them. The V gene's germline CDR1 is MNHEY and CDR2 SVGAGI. The CDR3: CASSSGRFTNTIYF. The CDR3, as DNA: TGTGCCAGCAGTTCAGGCAGGTTTACGAACACCATATATTTT.

This clonotype was found many times. The genes are TRBV12-3 or TRBV12-4 and TRBJ1-5; possible D gene TRBD1, 5 bases. CDR3 length equals 14 residues. V dropped 2 bases and J dropped 5 bases, with 10 bases sitting between them. CDR3 protein: CASSLRIGDQPQHF. DNA of the CDR3: TGTGCCAGCAGTTTAAGGATAGGGGATCAGCCCCAGCATTTT.

This clonotype was seen ten or more times. The chain links TRBV12-3 or TRBV12-4 to TRBJ1-2; unclear D gene. V lost 1 base, J lost 7 bases, and 10 bases lay in between. The CDR3 totals 13 residues. The CDR3 protein is CASSLESGFGYTF. DNA for the CDR3: TGTGCCAGCAGTTTAGAATCGGGATTTGGCTACACCTTC.

This clonotype was observed a few times. The chain uses TRBV20-1 and TRBJ2-7; D call uncertain. The CDR3 has 14 residues. V was cut by 0 bases and J by 2 bases, with 11 bases left in between. Germline V gene lookup returns CDR1 DFQATT and CDR2 SNEGSKA (reference sequence). The CDR3 bases are TGCAGTGCTAGAGATCATCTAAGGGCCTACGAGCAGTACTTC. Its protein is CSARDHLRAYEQYF.

This clonotype was seen ten or more times. The CDR3 here is CASSLARGSGTQYF. For the CDR3, the DNA is TGTGCCAGCAGTTTAGCCAGGGGAAGTGGGACCCAGTACTTC. The chain carries TRBV27 and TRBJ2-5; D might be TRBD1 (6 bases). The germline CDR1 and CDR2 sequences are MNHEY and SMNVEV (reference sequence). Trimming removed 2 bases from V and 7 bases from J, with 14 bases in between. The CDR3 is made up of 14 amino acids.

The rearrangement joins TRBV29-1 to TRBJ2-1; 7 bases are shared with TRBD2. The germline V gene encodes CDR1 SQVTM and CDR2 ANQGSEA. Trimming at V came to 1 base and at J to 4 bases, leaving 7 bases not matched to a gene. CDR3 length equals 15 residues. The CDR3, as DNA: TGCAGCGTTGAAGCTGTGGGGGGGGGGTACAATGAGCAGTTCTTC. Translation: CSVEAVGGGYNEQFF.

This clonotype was recorded at least ten times. This chain links TRBV20-1 with TRBJ1-6; TRBD1 matches at 7 bases. Germline loops: CDR1 DFQATT, CDR2 SNEGSKA (reference sequence). Germline trimming cut 6 bases from V and 9 bases from J; bases unmatched to any gene: 14. CDR3 length: 15 amino acids. CDR3 nucleotides: TGCAGTGCCCGCGTATCGCTGCAGGGGGGTTCACCCCTCCACTTT. It specifies CSARVSLQGGSPLHF.

This chain's CDR3 is CASSPPGDPFSGNTIYF. The CDR3 DNA sequence: TGTGCCAGCTCACCTCCGGGGGATCCCTTCTCTGGAAACACCATATATTTT. This rearrangement joins TRBV18 to TRBJ1-3; tentatively, D is TRBD1 (5 bases). Germline assignment: CDR1 KGHSH and CDR2 LQKENI. The V and J ends lost 3 bases and 0 bases respectively, with 15 bases between them. This CDR3 comprises 17 residues.

This clonotype was seen a handful of times. CDR3 coding DNA: TGCAGTGCTAGGGGGACAGGGGATGGCTACACCTTC. Its protein is CSARGTGDGYTF. The chain employs TRBV20-1 and TRBJ1-2, with TRBD1 matching 10 bases. The germline V gene has CDR1 DFQATT and CDR2 SNEGSKA (reference sequence). The V gene end was trimmed by 3 bases and the J gene end by 6 bases; junction bases not matched to a gene: 1. The CDR3 consists of 12 residues.

The rearrangement joins TRBV24-1 to TRBJ1-2; D might be TRBD1 (5 bases). CDR3 size: 15 residues. Deletions cut 3 bases from V and 3 bases from J, with 13 bases between. CDR1 and CDR2 (germline): KGHDR, SFDVKD. The CDR3 DNA reads as TGTGCCACCAGTGATCCCCGGGAGGGGCACTATGGCTACACCTTC. Translation gives CATSDPREGHYGYTF.

This clonotype appeared many times. The rearrangement joins TRBV3-1 to TRBJ1-1; possibly TRBD1 for D (6 bases). The germline CDR1 and CDR2 sequences are LGHDT and YNNKEL (reference sequence). This CDR3 contains 12 residues. V was trimmed by 4 bases and J by 12 bases, leaving 15 bases between them. This CDR3 reads CASSLGQRDTFF. As DNA, the CDR3 is TGTGCCAGCAGCCTAGGACAGCGTGATACTTTCTTT.

In its sample, this clonotype was seen a few times. The CDR3 region is CASSWSPGGRQFF. The CDR3 DNA reads TGTGCCAGCAGCTGGAGTCCAGGGGGCAGACAGTTCTTC. V gene TRBV27 combines with J gene TRBJ2-1; TRBD1 matches at 8 bases. CDR3 length equals 13 residues. Germline values: CDR1 MNHEY, CDR2 SMNVEV (reference sequence). V shed 6 bases and J 13 bases; nucleotides not matched to a gene: 11.

J is TRBJ2-7 and V is TRBV7-9; 7 bases fit TRBD2. The V gene's germline CDR1 is SEHNR and CDR2 FQNEAQ (reference sequence). The V gene end was trimmed by 2 bases and the J gene end by 4 bases; junction bases not matched to a gene: 2. The CDR3 has 13 amino acids. The CDR3 sequence: CASSLQLAYEQYF. As DNA, the CDR3 is TGTGCCAGCAGCTTACAACTAGCGTACGAGCAGTACTTC. Supplemented by reference TRBV7-9 and TRBJ2-7, the full variable domain reads DTGVSQNPRHKITKRGQNVTFRCDPISEHNRLYWYRQTLGQGPEFLTYFQNEAQLEKSRLLSDRFSAERPKGSFSTLEIQRTEQGDSAMYLCASSLQLAYEQYFGPGTRLTVT.

This clonotype was seen at least ten times. The chain carries TRBV7-2 and TRBJ2-2; 7 bases map to TRBD2. Losses at the gene ends were 5 bases for V and 5 bases for J; bases not matched to a gene: 8. CDR1 is SGHTA, CDR2 FQGNSA, per germline. CDR3 size: 15 residues. CDR3 sequence (DNA): TGTGCCAGCAGCACGAGGGTAGCGGGTACCGGGGAGCTGTTTTTT. Amino acid sequence: CASSTRVAGTGELFF. The whole variable domain, remainder taken from reference TRBV7-2 and TRBJ2-2, is GAGVSQSPSNKVTEKGKDVELRCDPISGHTALYWYRQSLGQGLEFLIYFQGNSAPDKSGLPSDRFSAERTGGSVSTLTIQRTQQEDSAVYLCASSTRVAGTGELFFGEGSRLTVL.

This clonotype has at least ten counts. The chain employs TRBV10-3 and TRBJ1-2, with D unresolved. This CDR3 spans 14 amino acids. The V gene lost 2 bases and the J gene lost 4 bases, with 11 bases spanning the gap. Germline CDR1 reads ENHRY; CDR2 reads SYGVKD. The CDR3 sequence is CAISERRIRYGYTF. The CDR3 nucleotides read TGTGCCATCAGTGAGCGAAGGATTCGCTATGGCTACACCTTC.

This rearrangement joins TRBV6-2 or TRBV6-3 to TRBJ2-6; weak D call: TRBD1 (6 bases). Trimming took off 7 bases at V and 0 bases at J, with 16 bases between the two ends. In germline, CDR1 is MNHEY, CDR2 SVGEGT. CDR3 size: 17 residues. CDR3 protein: CASIRGWSYSGANVLTF. Written as DNA, the CDR3 is TGTGCCAGCATAAGGGGGTGGTCCTACTCTGGGGCCAACGTCCTGACTTTC.

This clonotype was picked up many times. The V gene is TRBV10-3, the J gene TRBJ2-3; TRBD2 aligns across 12 bases. V lost 6 bases, J lost 5 bases, and 9 bases stayed unmatched. There are 16 residues in the CDR3. Looked up from germline, CDR1 is ENHRY and CDR2 is SYGVKD. The CDR3 sequence is CAISPTSGGSRDTQYF. The CDR3 nucleotides are TGTGCCATCAGCCCGACTAGCGGGGGTTCCCGAGATACGCAGTATTTT.

In this sample, this clonotype turned up many times. The J gene is TRBJ1-2, the V gene TRBV5-1; no reliable D call. The V gene's germline CDR1 is SGHRS and CDR2 YFSETQ. The V end was cut by 0 bases, the J end by 5 bases, with 11 bases between. The CDR3 loop spans 14 amino acids. CDR3: CASSLEDGPYGYTF. The CDR3 coding sequence is TGCGCCAGCAGCTTGGAGGACGGACCTTATGGCTACACCTTC.

This clonotype came up a few times. The chain combines TRBV20-1 with TRBJ2-3; no definite D call. The germline V gene encodes CDR1 DFQATT and CDR2 SNEGSKA (reference sequence). The CDR3 loop spans 10 amino acids. V lost 0 bases and J lost 9, with 4 bases in between. Here the CDR3 DNA reads TGCAGTGCTAGAGATGAGACGCAGTATTTT. It translates to CSARDETQYF.

Regarding this clonotype: With a much larger clone just one base away, this may be a read error. The chain uses TRBV6-6 and TRBJ2-1; TRBD2 is a possible D gene (5 bases). Germline V lookup: CDR1 MNHNY, CDR2 SVGAGI (reference sequence). This CDR3 has 15 amino acids. Here the CDR3 DNA reads TGTGCCGGCAGTTACTCGAGAGAGGGATTTTATGAGCAGTTCTTC. It encodes CAGSYSREGFYEQFF.

This clonotype was recorded at least ten times. The V gene is TRBV11-3, the J gene TRBJ1-1; D not resolved. The V gene's germline CDR1 is SGHNT and CDR2 YENEEA. The CDR3 length is 15 residues. Trimming took off 5 bases at V and 2 bases at J, with 15 bases between the two ends. This CDR3 is CASSPITNHNTEAFF. CDR3 bases: TGTGCCAGCAGCCCAATAACAAACCACAACACTGAAGCTTTCTTT.

This clonotype was counted many times. The chain joins TRBV6-1 to TRBJ2-7; D is ambiguous. Trimming took 1 base from V and 4 from J, leaving 17 bases between them. The CDR3 extends over 16 amino acids. Looked up from germline, CDR1 is MNHNS and CDR2 is SASEGT. This CDR3 reads CASSEGRGTAAYEQYF. The DNA of the CDR3 is TGTGCCAGCAGTGAAGGTCGTGGCACGGCCGCTTACGAGCAGTACTTC.

This clonotype was counted at least ten times. The chain uses TRBV2 and TRBJ2-6, with D possibly TRBD1 on 5 matching bases. V dropped 5 bases and J dropped 0 bases, with 11 bases sitting between them. This CDR3 is built from 16 residues. CDR1 and CDR2 (germline): SNHLY, FYNNEI. The CDR3 region is CASSQGATSGANVLTF. DNA of the CDR3: TGTGCCAGCAGTCAAGGGGCAACCTCTGGGGCCAACGTCCTGACTTTC. Variable domain in full (rest from reference TRBV2 and TRBJ2-6): EPEVTQTPSHQVTQMGQEVILRCVPISNHLYFYWYRQILGQKVEFLVSFYNNEISEKSEIFDDQFSVERPDGSNFTLKIRSTKLEDSAMYFCASSQGATSGANVLTFGAGSRLTVL.

This clonotype was counted a few times. The chain is built from TRBV7-9 and TRBJ1-1, with 7 bases fitting TRBD1. The V gene end was trimmed by 5 bases and the J gene end by 7 bases; junction bases not matched to a gene: 13. The CDR3 extends over 15 amino acids. CDR1 and CDR2 from the germline V gene are SEHNR and FQNEAQ (reference sequence). The CDR3 coding sequence is TGTGCCAGCAGCCACAGGGACAGAGACCGCGGTGAAGCTTTCTTT. It specifies CASSHRDRDRGEAFF.

Many counts were recorded for this clonotype. The chain has TRBV2 and TRBJ1-1, with D possibly matching TRBD1 (6 bases). Germline CDR1 is SNHLY and CDR2 is FYNNEI. V was pared by 7 bases and J by 3 bases, with 15 bases between. This CDR3 region has 14 residues. The CDR3 protein is CASTEGGVDTEAFF. The CDR3 region has the DNA TGTGCCAGCACCGAAGGGGGGGTTGACACTGAAGCTTTCTTT. Complete variable domain (other parts from reference TRBV2 and TRBJ1-1): EPEVTQTPSHQVTQMGQEVILRCVPISNHLYFYWYRQILGQKVEFLVSFYNNEISEKSEIFDDQFSVERPDGSNFTLKIRSTKLEDSAMYFCASTEGGVDTEAFFGQGTRLTVV.

This chain links TRBV28 with TRBJ1-2; TRBD1 is a possible D gene (5 bases). Trimming stripped 2 bases from V and 7 bases from J, with 8 bases between. CDR1 and CDR2 (germline): MDHEN, SYDVKM. The CDR3 is made up of 12 amino acids. CDR3 bases: TGTGCCAGCAGTTTACCGGGGGTTGGCTACACCTTC. Encoded protein: CASSLPGVGYTF.

This clonotype was seen ten or more times. J is TRBJ1-5 and V is TRBV12-5; D is unclear. Trimming removed 0 bases at V and 3 bases at J, with 12 bases between. Germline CDR1 LGHNT, CDR2 FRNRAP. There are 16 residues in the CDR3. As DNA, the CDR3 is TGTGCTAGTGGTTTGGTACTCGGGCAGCCCAATCAGCCCCAGCATTTT. Its protein product is CASGLVLGQPNQPQHF.

This clonotype was seen many times. The V and J genes are TRBV2 and TRBJ1-4; unclear D gene. V was shortened by 7 bases and J by 8 bases, with 17 bases between the two germline ends. This CDR3 is built from 14 residues. Germline values: CDR1 SNHLY, CDR2 FYNNEI. The CDR3 bases are TGTGCCAGCACCAACTGGGAAGGGAGCGAAAAACTGTTTTTT. As protein: CASTNWEGSEKLFF.